This T cell receptor beta chain appears in the sequencing data of a study of identical twins. TCRdb fed the 5' RACE reads into MiXCR, producing one record per CDR3 protein. Of about 1.7 million distinct CDR3 sequences listed, around a third are singletons. Germline CDR1 and CDR2: LGHNA and YNFKEQ. CDR3 size: 16 residues. V lost 0 bases, J lost 4 bases, and 5 bases stayed unmatched. Sequenced: cord blood. The chain couples TRBV4-2 to TRBJ2-5; 10 positions agree with TRBD2. The sequence was collected from a newborn girl in good health. In DNA form, the CDR3 reads TGTGCCAGCAGCCAAGAGCCAAGCGGGGGGGCAGAGACCCAGTACTTC. It translates to CASSQEPSGGAETQYF.